One and the same sample provided the 15 T cell receptor beta chains below, sequenced in a study of shared clonotypes between healthy human individuals. Terminally differentiated effector memory CD45RA+ cells were excluded by CCR7 positive selection of CD45RO-negative cells. The protocol was immunoSEQ multiplex PCR, while the TCRdb copy is restricted to in-frame clones and leaves out a portion. The sample has 2 million to 2.5 million clones; approximately 94% are singletons. Material for sequencing was naive CD8+ T cells from PBMCs. These receptors were taken from a young man in good health. Some clones in this sample may be carry-over from other donors' samples.

The genes are TRBV5-1 and TRBJ1-1; D is possibly TRBD1 (5 bases). Per germline, CDR1 SGHRS and CDR2 YFSETQ. The CDR3 length is 13 residues. With 1 base removed from V and 6 bases from J, the gap between germline ends came to 10 bases. In nucleotides, the CDR3 is TGCGCCAGCAGCTTGCCAGGGTCGGCTGAAGCTTTCTTT. Encoded protein: CASSLPGSAEAFF.

The gene calls are TRBV7-9 and TRBJ2-3; D remains ambiguous. Germline-derived CDR1 and CDR2 are SEHNR and FQNEAQ (reference sequence). The CDR3 loop spans 14 amino acids. V was shortened by 3 bases and J by 3 bases, with 10 bases between the two germline ends. The CDR3 here is CASSFSMATDTQYF. CDR3 DNA: TGTGCCAGCAGCTTCTCCATGGCAACAGATACGCAGTATTTT.

The chain combines TRBV19 with TRBJ2-6, with 11 bases lining up with TRBD1. CDR3 length: 18 amino acids. J gave up 4 bases and V 3 bases, and 8 bases lay outside the gene matches. Germline V lookup: CDR1 LNHDA, CDR2 SQIVND (reference sequence). CDR3 sequence (DNA): TGTGCCAGTAGTATTCTCGGACAGGGGGCGCCGGGGGCCAACGTCCTGACTTTC. Encoded protein: CASSILGQGAPGANVLTF.

This chain links TRBV15 with TRBJ2-1, with D possibly being TRBD2 (6 bases). Germline lookup yields CDR1 LNHNV and CDR2 YYDKDF (reference sequence). This CDR3 comprises 16 residues. V was cut by 5 bases and J by 8 bases, with 22 bases left in between. The CDR3 nucleotides read TGTGCCACCAGCGGACGGACCGAACACCCGGGAGATGAGCAGTTCTTC. Its translation is CATSGRTEHPGDEQFF.

This chain connects TRBV14 to TRBJ2-5; D may be TRBD1 or TRBD2 (5 bases each). This CDR3 has 17 residues. In germline, CDR1 is SGHDN, CDR2 FVKESK. V lost 2 bases and J 1 base, leaving 17 bases between the germline ends. The CDR3: CASSQKSGRAPQETQYF. The DNA of the CDR3 is TGTGCCAGCAGCCAAAAAAGCGGCAGGGCCCCCCAAGAGACCCAGTACTTC. Complete variable domain (other parts from reference TRBV14 and TRBJ2-5): EAGVTQFPSHSVIEKGQTVTLRCDPISGHDNLYWYRRVMGKEIKFLLHFVKESKQDESGMPNNRFLAERTGGTYSTLKVQPAELEDSGVYFCASSQKSGRAPQETQYFGPGTRLLVL.

The chain carries TRBV13 and TRBJ1-1; D call uncertain. Trimming removed 3 bases from V and 2 bases from J, with 10 bases in between. The CDR3 is 14 residues long. Germline V gene sequence: CDR1 PRHDT, CDR2 FYEKMQ (reference sequence). DNA of the CDR3: TGTGCCAGCAGCTTCGGCCCCAAAAACACTGAAGCTTTCTTT. Its translation is CASSFGPKNTEAFF. Full variable domain (outside the CDR3, taken from reference TRBV13 and TRBJ1-1): AAGVIQSPRHLIKEKRETATLKCYPIPRHDTVYWYQQGPGQDPQFLISFYEKMQSDKGSIPDRFSAQQFSDYHSELNMSSLELGDSALYFCASSFGPKNTEAFFGQGTRLTVV.

In this sample, this clone turned up a few times. The V call is TRBV6-1, the J call TRBJ1-1, with 8 bases lining up with TRBD1. Germline values: CDR1 MNHNS, CDR2 SASEGT. V shed 3 bases, J shed 11 bases, and the junction held 2 bases outside the gene matches. The CDR3 is 11 amino acids. The CDR3 DNA reads as TGTGCCAGCAGTGACAGGGGGCAGGCTTTCTTT. Translating it yields CASSDRGQAFF.

V usage is TRBV6-1 and J usage is TRBJ1-2; 7 bases agree with TRBD1. Germline V gives CDR1 MNHNS, CDR2 SASEGT. The CDR3 has 14 residues. V gave up 2 bases and J gave up 8 bases; unmatched junction bases: 8. Here the CDR3 reads CASSETRGGFGYTF. The CDR3 DNA sequence: TGTGCCAGCAGTGAAACCAGGGGGGGGTTCGGCTACACCTTC.

This rearrangement joins TRBV27 to TRBJ1-5; 9 bases fit TRBD1. This CDR3 has 15 amino acids. Germline-derived CDR1 and CDR2 are MNHEY and SMNVEV (reference sequence). The trim removed 5 bases at V and 7 bases at J, leaving 9 bases unmatched. The chain's CDR3 is CASSPTGQGEQPQHF. In DNA, the CDR3 is TGTGCCAGCAGTCCTACGGGACAGGGTGAGCAGCCCCAGCATTTT.

This clone was observed a handful of times. The CDR3 bases are TGTGCCAGCAGTACGGACTCACTGCGCCACTATGGCTACACCTTC. This sequence encodes CASSTDSLRHYGYTF. This chain links TRBV6-5 with TRBJ1-2; no clear D gene. V lost 5 bases and J 3 bases, leaving 16 bases between the germline ends. The CDR3 is made up of 15 amino acids. Germline lookup yields CDR1 MNHEY and CDR2 SVGAGI.

This clone is a singleton in its sample. This chain joins TRBV27 and TRBJ2-1; a weak D match, TRBD1 (5 bases). Trimming removed 6 bases at V and 1 base at J, with 13 bases between. Per the germline V gene, CDR1 is MNHEY and CDR2 is SMNVEV (reference sequence). The CDR3 extends over 15 amino acids. The CDR3 here is CASSIRQNSYNEQFF. DNA of the CDR3: TGTGCCAGCAGCATAAGACAGAATTCCTACAATGAGCAGTTCTTC.

The V gene is TRBV28, the J gene TRBJ1-1, with unresolved D. V shed 1 base and J shed 1 base, with 7 bases lying between them. Germline assignment: CDR1 MDHEN and CDR2 SYDVKM. The CDR3 is made up of 14 amino acids. The CDR3 sequence is CASSLYGKNTEAFF. Written as DNA, the CDR3 is TGTGCCAGCAGTTTATATGGGAAGAACACTGAAGCTTTCTTT.

In its sample, this clone was seen a few times. The chain links TRBV7-9 to TRBJ1-5; 7 nucleotides agree with TRBD1. Germline CDR1 SEHNR, CDR2 FQNEAQ (reference sequence). Losses at the gene ends were 4 bases for V and 6 bases for J; bases not matched to a gene: 6. This CDR3 is 14 amino acids long. The CDR3, as DNA: TGTGCCAGCAGCTCTGACAGGGCGGGTCAGCCCCAGCATTTT. Its translation is CASSSDRAGQPQHF.

Only one count was recorded for this clone. This chain connects TRBV4-3 to TRBJ2-1, with unresolved D. The CDR3 is made up of 17 amino acids. CDR1 LGHNA and CDR2 YSLEER come from the germline V gene. Trimming shortened V by 1 base and J by 3 bases, and 16 bases separated the two germline ends. This CDR3 reads CASSQGASPAVYNEQFF. The CDR3 DNA reads as TGCGCCAGCAGCCAAGGGGCCAGTCCGGCGGTCTACAATGAGCAGTTCTTC.

CDR3 nucleotide sequence: TGTGCCAGCAGCGAAACCGGGACAGGGGGCGCCGAGCAGTACTTC. Its protein product is CASSETGTGGAEQYF. The chain couples TRBV9 to TRBJ2-7; TRBD1 aligns across 12 bases. J was trimmed by 6 bases and V by 3 bases; bases with no gene match: 7. The CDR3 runs to 15 residues. CDR1 and CDR2 (germline): SGDLS, YYNGEE.